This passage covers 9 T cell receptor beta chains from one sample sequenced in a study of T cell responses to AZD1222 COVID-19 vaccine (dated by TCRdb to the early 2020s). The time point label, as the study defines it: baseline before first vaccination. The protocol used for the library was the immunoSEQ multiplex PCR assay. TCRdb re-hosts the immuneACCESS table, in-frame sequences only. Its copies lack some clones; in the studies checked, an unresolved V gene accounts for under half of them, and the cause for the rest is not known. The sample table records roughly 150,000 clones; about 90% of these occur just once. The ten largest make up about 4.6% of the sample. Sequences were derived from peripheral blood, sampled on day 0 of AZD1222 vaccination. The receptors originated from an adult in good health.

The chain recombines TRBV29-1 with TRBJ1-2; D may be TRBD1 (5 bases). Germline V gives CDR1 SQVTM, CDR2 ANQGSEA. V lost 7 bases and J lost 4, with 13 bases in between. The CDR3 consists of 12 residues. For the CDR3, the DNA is TGCAGCGCGGGGACGGAAGGCTATGGCTACACCTTC. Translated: CSAGTEGYGYTF.

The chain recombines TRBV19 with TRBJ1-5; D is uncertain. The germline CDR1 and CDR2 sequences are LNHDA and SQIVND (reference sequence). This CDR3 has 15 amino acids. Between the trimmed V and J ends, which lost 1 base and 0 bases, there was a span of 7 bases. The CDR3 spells CASSIGTDSNQPQHF. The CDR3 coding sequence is TGTGCCAGTAGTATAGGGACGGATAGCAATCAGCCCCAGCATTTT.

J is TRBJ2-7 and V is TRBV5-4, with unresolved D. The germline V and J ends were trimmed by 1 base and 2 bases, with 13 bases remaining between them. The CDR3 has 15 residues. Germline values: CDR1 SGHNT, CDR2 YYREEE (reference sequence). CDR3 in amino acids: CASSLNPDRAYEQYF. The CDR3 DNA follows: TGTGCCAGCAGCTTGAATCCGGACCGGGCCTACGAGCAGTACTTC.

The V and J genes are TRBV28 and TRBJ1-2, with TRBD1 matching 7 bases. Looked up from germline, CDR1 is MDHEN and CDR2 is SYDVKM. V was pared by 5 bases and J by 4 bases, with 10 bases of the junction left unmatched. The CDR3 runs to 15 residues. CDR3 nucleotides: TGTGCCAGCAGTAACATCCGGGACAGATCCTATGGCTACACCTTC. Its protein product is CASSNIRDRSYGYTF.

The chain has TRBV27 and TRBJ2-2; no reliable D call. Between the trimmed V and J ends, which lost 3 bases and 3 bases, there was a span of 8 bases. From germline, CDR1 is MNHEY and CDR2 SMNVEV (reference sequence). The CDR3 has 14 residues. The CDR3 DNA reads TGTGCCAGCAGTTTCCTGGAAGACACCGGGGAGCTGTTTTTT. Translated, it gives CASSFLEDTGELFF.

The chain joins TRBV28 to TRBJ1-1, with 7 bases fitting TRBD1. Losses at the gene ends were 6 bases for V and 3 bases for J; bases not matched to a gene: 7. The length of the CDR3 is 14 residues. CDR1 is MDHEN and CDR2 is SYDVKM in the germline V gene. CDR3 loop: CASSSGGGDTEAFF. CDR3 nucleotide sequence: TGTGCCAGCAGCTCAGGGGGTGGGGACACTGAAGCTTTCTTT.

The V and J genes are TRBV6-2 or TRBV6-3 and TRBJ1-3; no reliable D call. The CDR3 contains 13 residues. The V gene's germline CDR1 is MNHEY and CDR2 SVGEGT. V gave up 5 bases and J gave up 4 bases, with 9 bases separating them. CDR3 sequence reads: CASSPGGGNTIYF. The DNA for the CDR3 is TGTGCCAGCAGTCCCGGCGGCGGAAACACCATATATTTT.

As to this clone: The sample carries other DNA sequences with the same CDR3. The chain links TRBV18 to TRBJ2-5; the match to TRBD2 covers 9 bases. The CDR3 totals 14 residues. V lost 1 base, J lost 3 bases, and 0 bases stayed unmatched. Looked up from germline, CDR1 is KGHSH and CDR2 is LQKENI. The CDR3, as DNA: TGTGCCAGCTCACCACTAGCGGGGGAAGAGACCCAGTACTTC. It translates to CASSPLAGEETQYF.

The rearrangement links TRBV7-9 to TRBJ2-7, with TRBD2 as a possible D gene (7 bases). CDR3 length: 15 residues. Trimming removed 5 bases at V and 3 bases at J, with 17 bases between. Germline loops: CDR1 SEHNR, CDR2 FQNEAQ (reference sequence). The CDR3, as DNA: TGTGCCAGCAGCCCTGAGGGGGGGCATATCTACGAGCAGTACTTC. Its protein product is CASSPEGGHIYEQYF.